The 21 T cell receptor beta chains below all came from one sample that was sequenced in a study of blood T cell repertoires in COVID-19. Profiling relied on immunoSEQ multiplex PCR, and the TCRdb table lists in-frame clones only, not all of them. The sample has about 160,000 clones; more than 75% are singletons. Sequencing was performed on peripheral blood. These receptors all come from an older man with acute or convalescent COVID-19.

The gene calls are TRBV18 and TRBJ1-1; tentative D call: TRBD1 (5 bases). Germline V gene data show CDR1 as KGHSH and CDR2 as LQKENI. There are 18 residues in the CDR3. The V end lost 3 bases, the J end lost 1 base, and 21 bases lay between the germline ends. In DNA, the CDR3 is TGTGCCAGCTCACCTGCCCGGGGCGGCCCGGAGGGGAACACTGAAGCTTTCTTT. This translates into CASSPARGGPEGNTEAFF. The full variable domain, its missing parts supplied by reference TRBV18 and TRBJ1-1, is NAGVMQNPRHLVRRRGQEARLRCSPMKGHSHVYWYRQLPEEGLKFMVYLQKENIIDESGMPKERFSAEFPKEGPSILRIQQVVRGDSAAYFCASSPARGGPEGNTEAFFGQGTRLTVV.

This sequence joins TRBV9 and TRBJ1-5, with D possibly TRBD1 on 6 matching bases. Trimming left V 4 bases short and J 5 bases short, with 16 bases between. The V gene's germline CDR1 is SGDLS and CDR2 YYNGEE. This CDR3 spans 15 amino acids. CDR3 sequence reads: CASSPREGGDQPQHF. CDR3 nucleotide sequence: TGTGCCAGCAGCCCCCGGGAGGGGGGTGATCAGCCCCAGCATTTT.

The chain is built from TRBV27 and TRBJ2-1; possible D gene TRBD1, 5 bases. This CDR3 has 14 residues. Trimming took off 2 bases at V and 5 bases at J, with 10 bases between the two ends. The V gene's germline CDR1 is MNHEY and CDR2 SMNVEV (reference sequence). CDR3 DNA: TGTGCCAGCAGTTTAGGTGGGGCGGACAATGAGCAGTTCTTC. Translated, it gives CASSLGGADNEQFF.

This chain connects TRBV7-9 to TRBJ2-7; 7 bases align to TRBD2. V trimming: 1 base; J trimming: 4 bases; junction bases outside the gene matches: 10. This CDR3 has 16 residues. Germline assignment: CDR1 SEHNR and CDR2 FQNEAQ (reference sequence). CDR3 sequence: CASSLVSGGSWYEQYF. CDR3 nucleotides: TGTGCCAGCAGCTTAGTCTCGGGCGGGAGCTGGTACGAGCAGTACTTC. Supplemented by reference TRBV7-9 and TRBJ2-7, the full variable domain reads DTGVSQNPRHKITKRGQNVTFRCDPISEHNRLYWYRQTLGQGPEFLTYFQNEAQLEKSRLLSDRFSAERPKGSFSTLEIQRTEQGDSAMYLCASSLVSGGSWYEQYFGPGTRLTVT.

The V and J genes are TRBV3-1 (or the pseudogene TRBV3-2) and TRBJ1-6; D not certain. The V gene's germline CDR1 is LGHDT and CDR2 YNNKEL (reference sequence). V shed 0 bases and J shed 6 bases, with 18 bases lying between them. CDR3 length: 18 amino acids. In DNA, the CDR3 is TGTGCCAGCAGCCAAGATCTTTTGTCCGCCAACGGTAATTCACCCCTCCACTTT. This encodes CASSQDLLSANGNSPLHF.

The chain combines TRBV15 with TRBJ2-7, with 11 bases identical to TRBD1. CDR3 length equals 17 residues. Trimming at V came to 5 bases and at J to 3 bases, leaving 12 bases not matched to a gene. Germline CDR1 reads LNHNV; CDR2 reads YYDKDF (reference sequence). DNA for the CDR3: TGTGCCACCAGCGTCCGCCGCAGTGGGACAGGGGGCTACGAGCAGTACTTC. This translates into CATSVRRSGTGGYEQYF. Drawing the rest from reference TRBV15 and TRBJ2-7, the complete variable domain is DAMVIQNPRYQVTQFGKPVTLSCSQTLNHNVMYWYQQKSSQAPKLLFHYYDKDFNNEADTPDNFQSRRPNTSFCFLDIRSPGLGDTAMYLCATSVRRSGTGGYEQYFGPGTRLTVT.

The chain uses TRBV7-8 and TRBJ2-1, with D possibly being TRBD2 (5 bases). There are 13 residues in the CDR3. The germline CDR1 and CDR2 sequences are SGHVS and FQNEAQ. V lost 2 bases, J lost 7 bases, and 9 bases lay in between. CDR3 nucleotides: TGTGCCAGCAGCTTAACTAGGCAGAATGAGCAGTTCTTC. Translating gives CASSLTRQNEQFF.

The chain couples TRBV27 to TRBJ2-7, with D possibly being TRBD2 (6 bases). CDR1 is MNHEY, CDR2 SMNVEV, per germline (reference sequence). V was cut by 6 bases and J by 1 base, with 10 bases left in between. This CDR3 spans 13 amino acids. In nucleotides, the CDR3 is TGTGCCAGCAGGCGGGACTTGTCCTACGAGCAGTACTTC. Protein product: CASRRDLSYEQYF.

The gene calls are TRBV30 and TRBJ1-4, with a weak D call TRBD1 (5 bases). The V and J ends lost 1 base and 8 bases respectively, with 14 bases between them. Germline CDR1 GTSNPN, CDR2 SVGIG (reference sequence). The CDR3 covers 14 residues. CDR3 coding DNA: TGTGCCTGGAGTGCCGGGACGGGGGAGGAAAAACTGTTTTTT. Encoded protein: CAWSAGTGEEKLFF.

The chain links TRBV28 to TRBJ2-7; tentatively, D is TRBD2 (7 bases). V lost 11 bases and J lost 6, with 23 bases in between. The CDR3 length is 14 residues. CDR1 is MDHEN, CDR2 SYDVKM, per germline. The CDR3 DNA follows: TGTGCCTCCAGGTCGGGGGGCACGGGGGGCGAGCAGTACTTC. Its translation is CASRSGGTGGEQYF.

This sequence joins TRBV5-1 and TRBJ1-5; D is undetermined. V lost 0 bases and J 4 bases, leaving 5 bases between the germline ends. The CDR3 runs to 13 residues. CDR1 and CDR2 (germline): SGHRS, YFSETQ. CDR3 loop: CASSLGENQPQHF. The CDR3 DNA reads as TGCGCCAGCAGCTTGGGAGAGAATCAGCCCCAGCATTTT.

The chain has TRBV10-2 and TRBJ2-5; D is possibly TRBD1 (7 bases). CDR1 WSHSY and CDR2 SAAADI come from the germline V gene. Trimming shortened V by 0 bases and J by 5 bases, and 10 bases separated the two germline ends. This CDR3 region has 14 residues. CDR3 residues: CASSESPGGETQYF. CDR3 DNA sequence: TGCGCCAGCAGTGAGTCCCCAGGGGGGGAGACCCAGTACTTC.

This clone was observed a single time. The chain links TRBV3-1 (or the pseudogene TRBV3-2) to TRBJ1-4, with TRBD1 as a possible D gene (5 bases). This CDR3 is built from 14 residues. Trimming removed 0 bases from V and 8 bases from J, with 10 bases in between. Per the germline V gene, CDR1 is LGHDT and CDR2 is YNNKEL (reference sequence). Here the CDR3 reads CASSQDGGTEKLFF. DNA for the CDR3: TGTGCCAGCAGCCAAGACGGAGGGACCGAAAAACTGTTTTTT.

The chain couples TRBV7-2 to TRBJ1-6; TRBD1 matches 7 bases. The germline V gene has CDR1 SGHTA and CDR2 FQGNSA. The CDR3 runs 14 residues. The ends lost 5 bases at V and 10 bases at J; junction bases unmatched: 8. CDR3 residues: CASSNDRVPSPLHF. For the CDR3, the DNA is TGTGCCAGCAGCAACGACAGGGTCCCCTCACCCCTCCACTTT. Using reference TRBV7-2 and TRBJ1-6 for the parts outside the CDR3, the full variable domain is GAGVSQSPSNKVTEKGKDVELRCDPISGHTALYWYRQSLGQGLEFLIYFQGNSAPDKSGLPSDRFSAERTGGSVSTLTIQRTQQEDSAVYLCASSNDRVPSPLHFGNGTRLTVT.

The V and J genes are TRBV11-2 and TRBJ2-1, with 9 bases lining up with TRBD2. This CDR3 has 18 amino acids. With 5 bases clipped from V and 3 bases from J, the junction kept 14 bases outside the gene matches. Germline assignment: CDR1 SGHAT and CDR2 FQNNGV. CDR3 amino acids: CASSHPITGTSFYNEQFF. The CDR3 region has the DNA TGTGCCAGCAGCCACCCCATCACCGGGACTAGCTTCTACAATGAGCAGTTCTTC.

The rearrangement joins TRBV18 to TRBJ1-2, with a tentative D call TRBD1 (5 bases). Per the germline V gene, CDR1 is KGHSH and CDR2 is LQKENI. V lost 4 bases, J lost 3 bases, and 18 bases lay in between. The CDR3 has 16 amino acids. In nucleotides, the CDR3 is TGTGCCAGCTCACGATCGCAGACAGAGAACGACTATGGCTACACCTTC. This sequence encodes CASSRSQTENDYGYTF.

The rearrangement links TRBV10-3 to TRBJ1-5, with 7 bases fitting TRBD1. Germline values: CDR1 ENHRY, CDR2 SYGVKD. J lost 1 base, V lost 10 bases, and 10 bases had no gene match. This CDR3 is built from 15 residues. The CDR3 loop is CASKTGLESNQPQHF. The CDR3 nucleotides are TGTGCCAGCAAGACAGGGCTCGAAAGCAATCAGCCCCAGCATTTT.

This rearrangement joins TRBV4-1 to TRBJ2-5, with 8 bases that match TRBD2. The germline CDR1 and CDR2 sequences are MGHRA and YSYEKL. J was trimmed by 1 base and V by 1 base; bases with no gene match: 5. The CDR3 contains 16 residues. In DNA form, the CDR3 reads TGCGCCAGCAGCCAAGCTTCGGGAGGGCCCCAAGAGACCCAGTACTTC. Translating it yields CASSQASGGPQETQYF.

The chain couples TRBV28 to TRBJ2-2; D is unresolved. CDR1 and CDR2 (germline): MDHEN, SYDVKM. Trimming removed 10 bases at V and 0 bases at J, with 9 bases between. The CDR3 sequence is 13 residues long. The CDR3: CATRSANTGELFF. The CDR3 nucleotides read TGTGCCACCCGATCGGCGAACACCGGGGAGCTGTTTTTT.

The rearrangement links TRBV5-4 to TRBJ1-6; D perhaps matches TRBD1 (6 bases). With 4 bases removed from V and 5 bases from J, the gap between germline ends came to 16 bases. The germline CDR1 and CDR2 sequences are SGHNT and YYREEE (reference sequence). The CDR3 has 16 residues. This CDR3 is CASSTDRRNNNSPLHF. Written as DNA, the CDR3 is TGTGCCAGCAGCACAGACAGGCGAAATAATAATTCACCCCTCCACTTT.

This chain connects TRBV2 to TRBJ2-5; D might be TRBD1 (5 bases). Germline CDR1 and CDR2: SNHLY and FYNNEI. The CDR3 extends over 14 amino acids. V lost 5 bases and J lost 4, with 14 bases in between. The CDR3 loop reads CASSRGATGETQYF. CDR3 bases: TGTGCCAGCAGTCGTGGGGCCACAGGAGAGACCCAGTACTTC.